The clone carrying this T cell receptor beta chain was counted only a few times. Each CDR3 protein gets one entry after TCRdb re-called the 5' RACE reads with MiXCR. The sample lists under 1 million distinct CDR3 sequences; 9% to 15% were seen once. The data originate from a study of identical twins. In germline, CDR1 is MDHEN, CDR2 SYDVKM. V shed 10 bases and J shed 1 base, with 10 bases lying between them. The CDR3 runs to 12 residues. These data were also filed under a second study, of yellow fever vaccine responses in identical twins.

This chain joins TRBV28 and TRBJ1-1; D gene uncertain. The receptor was derived from a young woman in good health. The source material was PBMCs. The CDR3 DNA reads TGTGCCACCAAGGTTCGGAACACTGAAGCTTTCTTT. Its protein product is CATKVRNTEAFF.